The rows below give T cell receptor beta chains drawn from one sample of a study of blood T cell repertoires in COVID-19. Libraries were prepared by immunoSEQ multiplex PCR; TCRdb keeps only in-frame clonotypes and omits some of them. Counted here are some 180,000 clones, roughly 88% occurring once; the ten biggest clones make up around 6.3%. The sample was peripheral blood. The receptors were sampled from a woman aged 35 to 49 with COVID-19, enrolled during active disease. Each CDR3 is given with its conserved first and last residue. The D gene is left open where the match is weak. Clone size is not always given. Where it is, it says once, few, many or a class for expanded clones.

cdr3_aa: CASIFDSNEKLFF
cdr3_nt: TGTGCCAGCATATTCGACAGTAATGAAAAACTGTTTTTT
j_call: TRBJ1-4
clone_size: few
v_call: TRBV6-5
d_call: -

cdr3_aa: CASRHSYGYTF
cdr3_nt: TGTGCCAGCAGACACAGTTACGGCTACACCTTC
j_call: TRBJ1-2
clone_size: -
v_call: TRBV7-9
d_call: -

cdr3_aa: CASSPLAGTDTQYF
cdr3_nt: TGTGCCAGCAGCCCATTAGCGGGGACAGATACGCAGTATTTT
j_call: TRBJ2-3
clone_size: -
v_call: TRBV7-2
d_call: TRBD2

cdr3_aa: CASSYSAGLAEAFF
cdr3_nt: TGTGCCAGCAGTTACTCGGCAGGGCTGGCTGAAGCTTTCTTT
j_call: TRBJ1-1
clone_size: few
v_call: TRBV6-5
d_call: -

cdr3_aa: CASSLGGTGDTEAFF
cdr3_nt: TGTGCCAGCAGCTTAGGAGGCACGGGGGACACTGAAGCTTTCTTT
j_call: TRBJ1-1
clone_size: few
v_call: TRBV7-8
d_call: -

cdr3_aa: CASSYKGGIGYEQYF
cdr3_nt: TGTGCCAGCAGTTATAAAGGGGGAATCGGCTACGAGCAGTACTTC
j_call: TRBJ2-7
clone_size: -
v_call: TRBV27
d_call: -

cdr3_aa: CASSLVRLAVGREQYF
cdr3_nt: TGTGCCAGCAGCTTGGTTCGACTAGCGGTGGGTAGAGAGCAGTACTTC
j_call: TRBJ2-7
clone_size: once
v_call: TRBV5-8
d_call: TRBD2

cdr3_aa: CASRATSGPTGELFF
cdr3_nt: TGCGCCAGCAGGGCGACTAGCGGGCCTACCGGGGAGCTGTTTTTT
j_call: TRBJ2-2
clone_size: few
v_call: TRBV10-1
d_call: TRBD2

cdr3_aa: CASGTGDGQPQHF
cdr3_nt: TGTGCCAGCGGGACAGGGGACGGTCAGCCCCAGCATTTT
j_call: TRBJ1-5
clone_size: -
v_call: TRBV6-6
d_call: TRBD1

cdr3_aa: CASSLSPGGTEAFF
cdr3_nt: TGTGCCAGCAGTTTATCCCCGGGAGGCACTGAAGCTTTCTTT
j_call: TRBJ1-1
clone_size: -
v_call: TRBV27
d_call: -

cdr3_aa: CASSSTSEDTQYF
cdr3_nt: TGTGCCAGCAGTTCGACTAGCGAGGATACGCAGTATTTT
j_call: TRBJ2-3
clone_size: -
v_call: TRBV12-3/TRBV12-4
d_call: TRBD2

cdr3_aa: CASSPMRVGTIYF
cdr3_nt: TGTGCCAGCAGCCCGATGAGGGTAGGCACCATATATTTT
j_call: TRBJ1-3
clone_size: -
v_call: TRBV3-1/TRBV3-2
d_call: -

cdr3_aa: CASSPPGGFVYTF
cdr3_nt: TGTGCCAGCAGCCCGCCTGGGGGGTTTGTCTACACCTTC
j_call: TRBJ1-2
clone_size: -
v_call: TRBV7-8
d_call: -

cdr3_aa: CASRPRDRYYEQYF
cdr3_nt: TGTGCCAGCCGTCCTCGGGACAGATACTACGAGCAGTACTTC
j_call: TRBJ2-7
clone_size: -
v_call: TRBV2
d_call: TRBD1

cdr3_aa: CASSDVSYNSPLHF
cdr3_nt: TGTGCCAGCAGTGATGTCAGCTATAATTCACCCCTCCACTTT
j_call: TRBJ1-6
clone_size: -
v_call: TRBV2
d_call: -

cdr3_aa: CASSTRHKSTDTQYF
cdr3_nt: TGTGCCAGCAGCACAAGACATAAGTCCACAGATACGCAGTATTTT
j_call: TRBJ2-3
clone_size: -
v_call: TRBV11-2
d_call: -

cdr3_aa: CASNDYTEQYF
cdr3_nt: TGTGCCAGCAATGATTACACCGAGCAGTACTTC
j_call: TRBJ2-7
clone_size: -
v_call: TRBV2
d_call: -

cdr3_aa: CASSSNMAYYGYTF
cdr3_nt: TGTGCCAGCAGCTCAAACATGGCCTACTATGGCTACACCTTC
j_call: TRBJ1-2
clone_size: -
v_call: TRBV5-6
d_call: -

cdr3_aa: CASSDPNRGVGNTIYF
cdr3_nt: TGTGCCAGCAGTGATCCTAACCGGGGAGTTGGAAACACCATATATTTT
j_call: TRBJ1-3
clone_size: -
v_call: TRBV6-1
d_call: -

cdr3_aa: CASKGQGQTKAFF
cdr3_nt: TGTGCCAGTAAAGGACAGGGTCAGACTAAAGCTTTCTTT
j_call: TRBJ1-1
clone_size: -
v_call: TRBV19
d_call: TRBD1

cdr3_aa: CARADRGRVNTEAFF
cdr3_nt: TGTGCCAGGGCGGACAGGGGACGGGTGAACACTGAAGCTTTCTTT
j_call: TRBJ1-1
clone_size: -
v_call: TRBV6-6
d_call: TRBD1

cdr3_aa: CASSYTGSNSNEKLFF
cdr3_nt: TGCGCCAGCAGCTACACAGGGAGCAATTCTAATGAAAAACTGTTTTTT
j_call: TRBJ1-4
clone_size: -
v_call: TRBV5-1
d_call: -

cdr3_aa: CAISDSGGPYEQYF
cdr3_nt: TGTGCCATCAGTGATAGCGGGGGTCCCTACGAGCAGTACTTC
j_call: TRBJ2-7
clone_size: once
v_call: TRBV10-3
d_call: TRBD2

cdr3_aa: CASKAGAEAFF
cdr3_nt: TGTGCTAGTAAAGCAGGGGCTGAAGCTTTCTTT
j_call: TRBJ1-1
clone_size: -
v_call: TRBV12-5
d_call: -

cdr3_aa: CASRGGLAGLNEQFF
cdr3_nt: TGTGCCAGCAGGGGGGGACTAGCGGGACTCAATGAGCAGTTCTTC
j_call: TRBJ2-1
clone_size: -
v_call: TRBV2
d_call: TRBD2

cdr3_aa: CASRSGGKRVDTQYF
cdr3_nt: TGTGCCAGCAGAAGTGGCGGGAAGCGGGTAGATACGCAGTATTTT
j_call: TRBJ2-3
clone_size: -
v_call: TRBV25-1
d_call: -

cdr3_aa: CASSYSQGERETQYF
cdr3_nt: TGTGCCAGCAGTTACTCGCAGGGGGAACGTGAGACCCAGTACTTC
j_call: TRBJ2-5
clone_size: -
v_call: TRBV6-6
d_call: TRBD1

cdr3_aa: CASSAGTGVRIGSPLHF
cdr3_nt: TGTGCCAGCAGCGCCGGGACAGGGGTGAGGATCGGTTCACCCCTCCACTTT
j_call: TRBJ1-6
clone_size: -
v_call: TRBV3-1/TRBV3-2
d_call: TRBD1

cdr3_aa: CASALAGQGNTEAFF
cdr3_nt: TGTGCCAGCGCTTTAGCAGGACAGGGGAACACTGAAGCTTTCTTT
j_call: TRBJ1-1
clone_size: -
v_call: TRBV6-5
d_call: TRBD1

cdr3_aa: CASSLQAGIIRGSPLHF
cdr3_nt: TGTGCCAGCAGCTTACAGGCAGGGATTATACGAGGTTCACCCCTCCACTTT
j_call: TRBJ1-6
clone_size: once
v_call: TRBV7-9
d_call: -

cdr3_aa: CAISESAGEQYF
cdr3_nt: TGTGCCATCAGTGAGTCGGCTGGCGAGCAGTACTTC
j_call: TRBJ2-7
clone_size: -
v_call: TRBV10-3
d_call: -

cdr3_aa: CASIYRVENSPLHF
cdr3_nt: TGTGCCAGCATCTACAGGGTGGAGAATTCACCCCTCCACTTT
j_call: TRBJ1-6
clone_size: -
v_call: TRBV2
d_call: -

cdr3_aa: CASSEGAGEAFF
cdr3_nt: TGTGCCAGCAGCGAGGGGGCGGGCGAAGCTTTCTTT
j_call: TRBJ1-1
clone_size: -
v_call: TRBV9
d_call: TRBD1

cdr3_aa: CALDILVYGYTF
cdr3_nt: TGTGCTCTCGACATTCTCGTGTATGGCTACACCTTC
j_call: TRBJ1-2
clone_size: -
v_call: TRBV7-9
d_call: -

cdr3_aa: CASSRQGTGANVLTF
cdr3_nt: TGTGCCAGCAGCAGACAGGGGACTGGGGCCAACGTCCTGACTTTC
j_call: TRBJ2-6
clone_size: -
v_call: TRBV6-6
d_call: TRBD1

cdr3_aa: CASSDTWTGMEYEQYF
cdr3_nt: TGTGCCAGCAGTGACACTTGGACCGGGATGGAATACGAGCAGTACTTC
j_call: TRBJ2-7
clone_size: once
v_call: TRBV25-1
d_call: -